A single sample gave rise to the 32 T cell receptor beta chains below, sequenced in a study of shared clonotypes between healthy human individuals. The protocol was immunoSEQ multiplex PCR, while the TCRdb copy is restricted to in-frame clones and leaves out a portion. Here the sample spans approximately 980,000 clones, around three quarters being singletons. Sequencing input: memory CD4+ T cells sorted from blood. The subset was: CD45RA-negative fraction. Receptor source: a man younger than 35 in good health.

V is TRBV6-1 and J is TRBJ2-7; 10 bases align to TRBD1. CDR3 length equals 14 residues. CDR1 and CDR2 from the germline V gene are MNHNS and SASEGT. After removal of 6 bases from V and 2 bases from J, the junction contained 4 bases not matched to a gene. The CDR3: CASRATGGAYEQYF. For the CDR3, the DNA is TGTGCCAGCAGGGCGACAGGGGGCGCCTACGAGCAGTACTTC.

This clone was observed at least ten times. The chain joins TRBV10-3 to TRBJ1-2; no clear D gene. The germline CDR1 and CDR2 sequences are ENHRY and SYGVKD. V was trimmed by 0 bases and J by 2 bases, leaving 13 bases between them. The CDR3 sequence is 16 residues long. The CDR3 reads CAISESNKARNYGYTF. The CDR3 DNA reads TGTGCCATCAGTGAGTCGAATAAGGCACGGAACTATGGCTACACCTTC.

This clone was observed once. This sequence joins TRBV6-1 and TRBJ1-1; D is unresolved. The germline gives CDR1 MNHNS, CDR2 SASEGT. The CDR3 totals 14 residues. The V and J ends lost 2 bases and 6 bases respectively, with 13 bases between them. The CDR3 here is CASSERVLSAEAFF. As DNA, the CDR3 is TGTGCCAGCAGTGAAAGGGTTTTGTCGGCTGAAGCTTTCTTT.

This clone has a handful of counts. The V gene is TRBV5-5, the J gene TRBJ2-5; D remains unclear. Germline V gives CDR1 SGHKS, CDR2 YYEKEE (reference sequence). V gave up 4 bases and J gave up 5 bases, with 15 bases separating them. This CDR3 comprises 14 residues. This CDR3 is CASSPSAVTETQYF. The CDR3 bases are TGTGCCAGCAGCCCGTCCGCCGTGACGGAGACCCAGTACTTC.

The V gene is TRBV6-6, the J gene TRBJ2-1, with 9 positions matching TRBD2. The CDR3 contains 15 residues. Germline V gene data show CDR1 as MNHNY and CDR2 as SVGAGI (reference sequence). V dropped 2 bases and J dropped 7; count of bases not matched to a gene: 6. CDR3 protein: CASSYPTSGRNEQFF. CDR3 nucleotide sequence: TGTGCCAGCAGTTACCCTACTAGCGGGCGGAATGAGCAGTTCTTC.

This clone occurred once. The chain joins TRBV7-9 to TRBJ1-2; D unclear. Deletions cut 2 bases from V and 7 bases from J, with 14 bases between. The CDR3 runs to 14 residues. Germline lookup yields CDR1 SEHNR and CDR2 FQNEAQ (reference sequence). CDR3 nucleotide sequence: TGTGCCAGCAGCTTATCAACTCCCTGGAGTGGCTACACCTTC. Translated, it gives CASSLSTPWSGYTF.

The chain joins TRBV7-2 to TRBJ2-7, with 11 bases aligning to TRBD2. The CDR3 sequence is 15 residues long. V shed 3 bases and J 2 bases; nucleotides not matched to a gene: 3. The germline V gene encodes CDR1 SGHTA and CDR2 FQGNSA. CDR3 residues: CASSFTSGRAYEQYF. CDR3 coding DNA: TGTGCCAGCAGCTTTACTAGCGGGAGAGCCTACGAGCAGTACTTC.

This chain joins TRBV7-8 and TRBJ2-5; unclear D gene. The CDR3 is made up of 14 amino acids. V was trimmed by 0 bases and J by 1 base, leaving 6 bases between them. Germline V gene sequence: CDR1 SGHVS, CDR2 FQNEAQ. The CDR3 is CASSLALLQETQYF. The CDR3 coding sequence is TGTGCCAGCAGCTTAGCACTCCTCCAAGAGACCCAGTACTTC.

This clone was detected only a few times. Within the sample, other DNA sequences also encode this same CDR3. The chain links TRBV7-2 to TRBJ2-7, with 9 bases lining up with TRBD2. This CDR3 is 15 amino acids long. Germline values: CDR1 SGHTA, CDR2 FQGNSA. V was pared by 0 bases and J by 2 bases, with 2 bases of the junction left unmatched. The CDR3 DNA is TGTGCCAGCAGCTTAGCGGCGGGAGGGGCCTACGAGCAGTACTTC. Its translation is CASSLAAGGAYEQYF.

CDR3 residues: CASRATGTSYGYTF. The CDR3 region has the DNA TGTGCCAGCAGGGCAACCGGGACGAGTTATGGCTACACCTTC. This sequence joins TRBV6-1 and TRBJ1-2, with D maybe TRBD1 (5 bases). With 6 bases removed from V and 5 bases from J, the gap between germline ends came to 16 bases. The V gene's germline CDR1 is MNHNS and CDR2 SASEGT. The CDR3 has 14 amino acids.

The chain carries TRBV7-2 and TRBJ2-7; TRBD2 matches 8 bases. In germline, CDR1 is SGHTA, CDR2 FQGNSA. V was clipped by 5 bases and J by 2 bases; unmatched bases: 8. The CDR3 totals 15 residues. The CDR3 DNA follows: TGTGCCAGCAGCCCACCCGGGACTAGTCCCTACGAGCAGTACTTC. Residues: CASSPPGTSPYEQYF.

The CDR3: CASIRDTKGPQHF. In nucleotides, the CDR3 is TGTGCCAGTATCCGGGACACTAAAGGGCCCCAGCATTTT. J is TRBJ1-5 and V is TRBV19; tentative D call: TRBD1 (6 bases). There are 13 residues in the CDR3. CDR1 is LNHDA, CDR2 SQIVND, per germline (reference sequence). Trimming stripped 7 bases from V and 9 bases from J, with 16 bases between. Variable domain in full (rest from reference TRBV19 and TRBJ1-5): DGGITQSPKYLFRKEGQNVTLSCEQNLNHDAMYWYRQDPGQGLRLIYYSQIVNDFQKGDIAEGYSVSREKKESFPLTVTSAQKNPTAFYLCASIRDTKGPQHFGDGTRLSIL.

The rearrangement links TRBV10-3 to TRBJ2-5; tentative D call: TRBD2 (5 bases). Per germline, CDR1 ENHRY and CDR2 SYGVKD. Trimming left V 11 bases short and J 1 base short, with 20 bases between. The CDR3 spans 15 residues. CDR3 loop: CAGSSIAGGQETQYF. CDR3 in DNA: TGTGCCGGTAGCTCCATCGCGGGCGGCCAAGAGACCCAGTACTTC.

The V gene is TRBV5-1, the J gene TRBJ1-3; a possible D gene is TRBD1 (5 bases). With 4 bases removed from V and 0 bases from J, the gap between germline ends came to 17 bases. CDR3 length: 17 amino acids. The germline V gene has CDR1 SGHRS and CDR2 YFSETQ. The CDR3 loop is CASSRGDDYVSGNTIYF. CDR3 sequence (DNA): TGCGCCAGCAGCCGCGGGGACGATTACGTCTCTGGAAACACCATATATTTT.

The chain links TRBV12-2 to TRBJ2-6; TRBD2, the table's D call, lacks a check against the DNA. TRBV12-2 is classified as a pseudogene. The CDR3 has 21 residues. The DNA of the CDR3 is TGTGCAAGTCGCAACCTCCGGGAAGGGCGGACTAGGTCGGCTGGGGCCAACGTCCTGACTTTC. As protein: CASRNLREGRTRSAGANVLTF.

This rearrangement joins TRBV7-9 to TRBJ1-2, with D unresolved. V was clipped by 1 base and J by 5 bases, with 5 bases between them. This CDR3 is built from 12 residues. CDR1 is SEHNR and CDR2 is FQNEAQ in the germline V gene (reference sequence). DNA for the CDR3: TGTGCCAGCAGCTTAGAGACGTATGGCTACACCTTC. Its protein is CASSLETYGYTF.

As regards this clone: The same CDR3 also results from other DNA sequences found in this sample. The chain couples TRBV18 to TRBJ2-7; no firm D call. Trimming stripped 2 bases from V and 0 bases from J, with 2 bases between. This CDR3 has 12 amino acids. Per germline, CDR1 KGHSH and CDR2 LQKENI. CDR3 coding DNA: TGTGCCAGCTCACCAGGCTCCTACGAGCAGTACTTC. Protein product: CASSPGSYEQYF.

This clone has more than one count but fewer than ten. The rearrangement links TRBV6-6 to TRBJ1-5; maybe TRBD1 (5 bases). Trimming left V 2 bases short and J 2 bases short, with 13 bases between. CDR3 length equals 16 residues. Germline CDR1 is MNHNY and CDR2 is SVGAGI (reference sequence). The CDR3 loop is CASSYNGQGGNQPQHF. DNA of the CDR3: TGTGCCAGCAGTTACAATGGCCAGGGCGGCAATCAGCCCCAGCATTTT.

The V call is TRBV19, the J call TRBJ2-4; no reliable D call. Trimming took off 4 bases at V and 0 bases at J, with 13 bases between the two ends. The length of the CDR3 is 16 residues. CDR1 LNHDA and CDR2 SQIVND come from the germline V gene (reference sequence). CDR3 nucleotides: TGTGCCAGTAGTAGTAAAGGGCCTCCAGCCAAAAACATTCAGTACTTC. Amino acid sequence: CASSSKGPPAKNIQYF.

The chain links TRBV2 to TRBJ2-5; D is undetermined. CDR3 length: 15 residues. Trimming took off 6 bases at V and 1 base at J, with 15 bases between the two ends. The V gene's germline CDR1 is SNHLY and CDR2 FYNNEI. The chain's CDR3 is CASRGPPVGQETQYF. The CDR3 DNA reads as TGTGCCAGCAGGGGCCCGCCGGTGGGCCAAGAGACCCAGTACTTC.

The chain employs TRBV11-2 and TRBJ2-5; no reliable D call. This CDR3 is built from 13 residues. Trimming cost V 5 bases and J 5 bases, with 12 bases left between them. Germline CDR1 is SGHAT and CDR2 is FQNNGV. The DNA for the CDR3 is TGTGCCAGCAGCCCGTCCCTCACCGAGACCCAGTACTTC. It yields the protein CASSPSLTETQYF.

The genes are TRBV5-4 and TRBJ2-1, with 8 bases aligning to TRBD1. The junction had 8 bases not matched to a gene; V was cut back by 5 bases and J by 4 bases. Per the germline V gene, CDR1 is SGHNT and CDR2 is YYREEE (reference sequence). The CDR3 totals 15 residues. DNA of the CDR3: TGTGCCAGCAGATTCGATGGGACAGGTTACAATGAGCAGTTCTTC. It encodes CASRFDGTGYNEQFF.

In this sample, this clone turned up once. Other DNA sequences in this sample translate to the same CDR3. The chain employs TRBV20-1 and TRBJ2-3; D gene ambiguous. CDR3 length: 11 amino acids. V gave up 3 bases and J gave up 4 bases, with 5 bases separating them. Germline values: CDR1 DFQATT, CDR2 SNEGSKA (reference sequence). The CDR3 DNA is TGCAGTGCTAGCCTTTCAGATACGCAGTATTTT. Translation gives CSASLSDTQYF.

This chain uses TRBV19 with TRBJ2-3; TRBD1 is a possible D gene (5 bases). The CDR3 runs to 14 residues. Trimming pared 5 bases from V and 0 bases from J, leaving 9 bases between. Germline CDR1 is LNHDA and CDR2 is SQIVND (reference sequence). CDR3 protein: CASSSAGSTDTQYF. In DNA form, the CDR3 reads TGTGCCAGTAGTTCGGCAGGGAGCACAGATACGCAGTATTTT.

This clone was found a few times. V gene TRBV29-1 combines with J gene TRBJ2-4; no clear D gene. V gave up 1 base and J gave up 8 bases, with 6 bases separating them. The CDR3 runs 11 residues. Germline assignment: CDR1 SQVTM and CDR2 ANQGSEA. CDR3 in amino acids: CSVEVRDIQYF. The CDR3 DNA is TGCAGCGTTGAAGTAAGGGACATTCAGTACTTC. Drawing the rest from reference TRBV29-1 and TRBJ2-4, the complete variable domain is SAVISQKPSRDICQRGTSLTIQCQVDSQVTMMFWYRQQPGQSLTLIATANQGSEATYESGFVIDKFPISRPNLTFSTLTVSNMSPEDSSIYLCSVEVRDIQYFGAGTRLSVL.

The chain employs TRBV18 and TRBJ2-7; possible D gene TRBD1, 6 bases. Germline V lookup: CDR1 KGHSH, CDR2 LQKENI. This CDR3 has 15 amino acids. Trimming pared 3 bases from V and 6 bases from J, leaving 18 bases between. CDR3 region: CASSPVLKQGPEQYF. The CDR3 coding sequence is TGTGCCAGCTCACCGGTTCTCAAACAGGGACCCGAGCAGTACTTC.

The chain's CDR3 is CASSTGNTEAFF. CDR3 sequence (DNA): TGTGCCAGCAGTACAGGAAACACTGAAGCTTTCTTT. The V and J genes are TRBV27 and TRBJ1-1; weak D call: TRBD1 (5 bases). V lost 5 bases to trimming and J lost 2 bases, with 6 bases between them. Looked up from germline, CDR1 is MNHEY and CDR2 is SMNVEV (reference sequence). CDR3 size: 12 residues.

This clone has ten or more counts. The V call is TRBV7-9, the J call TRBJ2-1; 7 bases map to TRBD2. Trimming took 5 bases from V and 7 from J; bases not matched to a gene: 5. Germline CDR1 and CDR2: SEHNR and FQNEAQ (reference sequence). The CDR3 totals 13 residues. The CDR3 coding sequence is TGTGCCAGCAGCATGCCGGGACTAAATGAGCAGTTCTTC. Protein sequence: CASSMPGLNEQFF.

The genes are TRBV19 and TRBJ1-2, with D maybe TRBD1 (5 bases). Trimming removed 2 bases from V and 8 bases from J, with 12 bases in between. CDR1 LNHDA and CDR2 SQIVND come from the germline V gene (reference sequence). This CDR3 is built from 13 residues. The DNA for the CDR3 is TGTGCCAGTAGTATACAAGGGGCGGGAGGCTACACCTTC. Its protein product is CASSIQGAGGYTF.

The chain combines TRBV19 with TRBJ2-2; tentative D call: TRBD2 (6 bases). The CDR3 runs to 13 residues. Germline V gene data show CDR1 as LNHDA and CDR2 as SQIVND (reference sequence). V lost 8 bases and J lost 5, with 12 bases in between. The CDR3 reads CASRQGGTGELFF. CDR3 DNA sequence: TGTGCCAGTCGCCAGGGAGGTACCGGGGAGCTGTTTTTT.

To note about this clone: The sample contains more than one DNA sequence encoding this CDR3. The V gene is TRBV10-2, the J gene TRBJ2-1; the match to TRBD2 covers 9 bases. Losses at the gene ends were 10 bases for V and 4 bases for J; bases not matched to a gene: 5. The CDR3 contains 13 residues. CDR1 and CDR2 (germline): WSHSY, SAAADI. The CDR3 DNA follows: TGCGCCACCGCGGGGGGGTCTTACAATGAGCAGTTCTTC. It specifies CATAGGSYNEQFF.

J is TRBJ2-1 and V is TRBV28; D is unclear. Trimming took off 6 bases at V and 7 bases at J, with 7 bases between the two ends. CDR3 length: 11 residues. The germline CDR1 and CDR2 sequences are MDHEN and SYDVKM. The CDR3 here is CASRNKNEQFF. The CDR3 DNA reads TGTGCCAGCAGGAACAAGAATGAGCAGTTCTTC.